A single sample gave rise to the 4 T cell receptor beta chains below, sequenced in a study of T-cell reconstitution after alpha-beta-depleted transplantation in children. Unique molecular identifiers were incorporated when the TCRbeta library was constructed. A single record per CDR3 protein comes from TCRdb applying MiXCR to the PCR reads. The sample yields about 640,000 distinct CDR3 sequences, approximately 15% seen once. This material consisted of PBMCs from the stem cell graft donor, taken from the stem cell graft. Receptors originate from a human donor who donated a stem cell graft to a child with acute myeloid leukemia.

The table lists this clonotype with many counts. As DNA, the CDR3 is TGCAGCGTCGCAATCCCAGGGTCGACTTACGAGCAGTACTTC. It specifies CSVAIPGSTYEQYF. The V call is TRBV29-1, the J call TRBJ2-7; TRBD1 might be the D (5 bases). The length of the CDR3 is 14 residues. Germline CDR1 and CDR2: SQVTM and ANQGSEA. With 6 bases removed from V and 4 bases from J, the gap between germline ends came to 19 bases.

This clonotype was counted a few times. Here the CDR3 DNA reads TGTGCCAGCAGTTTATGGAGGGCGAACACCGGGGAGCTGTTTTTT. Amino acid sequence: CASSLWRANTGELFF. The chain links TRBV12-3 or TRBV12-4 to TRBJ2-2, with D maybe TRBD2 (6 bases). V lost 2 bases to trimming and J lost 0 bases, with 7 bases between them. The CDR3 has 15 amino acids.

At least ten counts were recorded for this clonotype. The CDR3 bases are TGTGCCATCAGTGAGTCGAGCGAGGTCGGGGAGCTGTTTTTT. Protein sequence: CAISESSEVGELFF. The chain combines TRBV10-3 with TRBJ2-2; D gene ambiguous. CDR3 length: 14 amino acids. Trimming removed 0 bases from V and 7 bases from J, with 9 bases in between. CDR1 is ENHRY, CDR2 SYGVKD, per germline.

This clonotype was detected many times. This chain joins TRBV6-5 and TRBJ1-1, with D hard to call. Germline-derived CDR1 and CDR2 are MNHEY and SVGAGI. Trimming shortened V by 7 bases and J by 6 bases, and 12 bases separated the two germline ends. The length of the CDR3 is 12 residues. Here the CDR3 DNA reads TGTGCCAGCACCTCTATTCGGGCTGAAGCTTTCTTT. The encoded protein is CASTSIRAEAFF.